These 13 T cell receptor beta chains share one sample of origin, sequenced in a study of T cells in Graves' hyperthyroidism and ophthalmopathy. RNA transcripts served as the template for amplifying TCR beta CDR3 regions. HTBI primers were used for first-round RT-PCR of the TCR CDR3. From the multiplex PCR reads, TCRdb called clonotypes with MiXCR, one entry per CDR3 protein. In the table there are roughly 100,000 distinct CDR3 sequences, around 40% of which are singletons. The sequenced sample consisted of peripheral blood or thyroid tissue (not recorded which). These TCRs come from a woman aged 25 to 45 with Graves' hyperthyroidism.

Comments on this clonotype: The conserved final phenylalanine or tryptophan is absent from the CDR3, which likely points to a read error. The genes are TRBV20-1 and TRBJ2-5, with TRBD1 matching 9 bases. Germline V lookup: CDR1 DFQATT, CDR2 SNEGSKA (reference sequence). The CDR3 consists of 14 residues. Here the CDR3 reads CSTSPGTGSPGQYL. CDR3 DNA sequence: TGCAGTACTAGTCCCGGGACAGGGAGTCCTGGGCAGTACCTC.

The chain combines TRBV6-6 with TRBJ2-5; 9 bases are a match to TRBD1. In germline, CDR1 is MNHNY, CDR2 SVGAGI (reference sequence). Trimming cost V 2 bases and J 0 bases; bases outside gene matches: 4. This CDR3 has 16 residues. The CDR3 coding sequence is TGTGCCAGCAGTTACGAAACAGGGGGCTACCAAGAGACCCAGTACTTC. This codes for CASSYETGGYQETQYF.

This clonotype appeared many times. The rearrangement links TRBV5-1 to TRBJ1-5; perhaps TRBD1 as D (6 bases). The germline V gene encodes CDR1 SGHRS and CDR2 YFSETQ. The CDR3 spans 19 residues. Trimming removed 0 bases at V and 12 bases at J, with 31 bases between. The CDR3 is CASSLGPTGSMPLASLQHF. The CDR3 coding sequence is TGCGCCAGCAGCTTGGGCCCGACAGGAAGTATGCCCCTCGCCTCCCTCCAGCATTTT. Using reference TRBV5-1 and TRBJ1-5 for the parts outside the CDR3, the full variable domain is KAGVTQTPRYLIKTRGQQVTLSCSPISGHRSVSWYQQTPGQGLQFLFEYFSETQRNKGNFPGRFSGRQFSNSRSEMNVSTLELGDSALYLCASSLGPTGSMPLASLQHFGDGTRLSIL.

This clonotype has only one observation. The CDR3 region is CASSTRGGGSYEQYF. CDR3 coding DNA: TGTGCCAGCAGTACCAGGGGGGGCGGCTCCTACGAGCAGTACTTC. The chain has TRBV5-6 and TRBJ2-7; D tentatively fits TRBD1 or TRBD2 (7 bases each). The germline V and J ends were trimmed by 5 bases and 0 bases, with 15 bases remaining between them. This CDR3 has 15 residues. Germline CDR1 reads SGHDT; CDR2 reads YYEEEE.

The rearrangement uses TRBV14 and TRBJ1-3; 8 bases fit TRBD1. From germline, CDR1 is SGHDN and CDR2 FVKESK. J was trimmed by 4 bases and V by 3 bases; bases with no gene match: 5. This CDR3 is 15 amino acids long. The CDR3 DNA reads as TGTGCCAGCAGCCAGAGGGACAGGCACGGAAACACCATATATTTT. This sequence encodes CASSQRDRHGNTIYF.

CDR3 bases: TGTGCCAGCAGCTTCGCGGGGCCTAGCGGGAGCTTGGCGAACACCGGGGAGCTGTTTTTT. It specifies CASSFAGPSGSLANTGELFF. The chain carries TRBV7-6 and TRBJ2-2, with 10 positions matching TRBD2. The CDR3 contains 20 residues. Trimming at V came to 3 bases and at J to 0 bases, leaving 13 bases not matched to a gene. CDR1 is SGHVS and CDR2 is FNYEAQ in the germline V gene.

On this clonotype itself: Mismatch with germline at one junction end may stem from a read error. The V gene is TRBV11-2, the J gene TRBJ2-7; the match to TRBD2 covers 7 bases. The CDR3 length is 16 residues. Per germline, CDR1 SGHAT and CDR2 FQNNGV. This CDR3 reads CASSVQRASGDGEQYF. The CDR3 DNA reads as TGCGCCAGCAGCGTACAACGGGCTAGCGGTGACGGCGAGCAGTACTTC.

This clonotype was counted at least ten times. The chain carries TRBV25-1 and TRBJ1-1, with 11 bases matching TRBD1. From germline, CDR1 is MGHDK and CDR2 SYGVNS. This CDR3 has 16 residues. V lost 6 bases and J lost 7; bases outside the gene matches: 13. The CDR3 nucleotides are TGTGCCAGCAGCCCAGAACCGGGACAGGGGGACCTTGAAGCTTTCTTT. Its translation is CASSPEPGQGDLEAFF. Drawing the rest from reference TRBV25-1 and TRBJ1-1, the complete variable domain is EADIYQTPRYLVIGTGKKITLECSQTMGHDKMYWYQQDPGMELHLIHYSYGVNSTEKGDLSSESTVSRIRTEHFPLTLESARPSHTSQYLCASSPEPGQGDLEAFFGQGTRLTVV.

V is TRBV7-3 and J is TRBJ1-2; 9 bases match TRBD1. Looked up from germline, CDR1 is SGHTA and CDR2 is FQGTGA. The V gene end was trimmed by 2 bases and the J gene end by 8 bases; junction bases not matched to a gene: 6. The CDR3 runs 14 residues. The CDR3 coding sequence is TGTGCCAGCAGCTTAGCCCGGGACAGGGTCGGCTACACCTTC. This codes for CASSLARDRVGYTF. Drawing the rest from reference TRBV7-3 and TRBJ1-2, the complete variable domain is GAGVSQTPSNKVTEKGKYVELRCDPISGHTALYWYRQSLGQGPEFLIYFQGTGAADDSGLPNDRFFAVRPEGSVSTLKIQRTERGDSAVYLCASSLARDRVGYTFGSGTRLTVV.

The sample holds many counts of this clonotype. This chain connects TRBV7-9 to TRBJ2-7, with 12 bases identical to TRBD2. Germline loops: CDR1 SEHNR, CDR2 FQNEAQ (reference sequence). The CDR3 loop spans 16 amino acids. V was clipped by 6 bases and J by 5 bases; unmatched bases: 11. The CDR3 nucleotides are TGTGCCAGCAGTTCCCTAGCGGGAGGGCCTTTAGACGAGCAGTACTTC. Translation gives CASSSLAGGPLDEQYF.

The chain has TRBV20-1 and TRBJ1-6; D is undetermined. The CDR3 runs to 9 residues. Deletions cut 3 bases from V and 9 bases from J, with 0 bases between. The germline CDR1 and CDR2 sequences are DFQATT and SNEGSKA (reference sequence). DNA for the CDR3: TGCAGTGCTAGTTCACCCCTCCACTTT. Translated, it gives CSASSPLHF.

This clonotype was counted at least ten times. CDR3 residues: CSARKGGGQPQHF. For the CDR3, the DNA is TGCAGTGCTAGGAAGGGGGGGGGTCAGCCCCAGCATTTT. The V call is TRBV20-1, the J call TRBJ1-5, with D maybe TRBD1 (6 bases). The CDR3 totals 13 residues. The germline V gene has CDR1 DFQATT and CDR2 SNEGSKA (reference sequence). Trimming stripped 3 bases from V and 6 bases from J, with 12 bases between.

This clonotype has ten or more counts. This chain links TRBV5-1 with TRBJ1-6; 8 positions match TRBD1. V shed 3 bases, J shed 10 bases, and the junction held 6 bases outside the gene matches. The CDR3 totals 14 residues. Germline assignment: CDR1 SGHRS and CDR2 YFSETQ. The DNA for the CDR3 is TGCGCCAGCAGCTCGACAGGGGCGGGATCACCCCTCCACTTT. Its protein product is CASSSTGAGSPLHF.